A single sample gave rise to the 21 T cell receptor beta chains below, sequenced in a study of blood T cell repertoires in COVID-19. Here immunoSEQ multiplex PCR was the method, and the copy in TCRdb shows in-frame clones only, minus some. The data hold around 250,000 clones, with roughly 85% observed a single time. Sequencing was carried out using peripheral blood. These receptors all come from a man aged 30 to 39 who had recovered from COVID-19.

CDR3 sequence: CSVDQGFRGLDTQYF. The CDR3 DNA is TGCAGCGTTGACCAGGGATTCAGAGGTCTGGATACGCAGTATTTT. The V and J genes are TRBV29-1 and TRBJ2-3; D might be TRBD1 (5 bases). Germline CDR1 is SQVTM and CDR2 is ANQGSEA. V lost 3 bases and J 6 bases, leaving 19 bases between the germline ends. This CDR3 is built from 15 residues.

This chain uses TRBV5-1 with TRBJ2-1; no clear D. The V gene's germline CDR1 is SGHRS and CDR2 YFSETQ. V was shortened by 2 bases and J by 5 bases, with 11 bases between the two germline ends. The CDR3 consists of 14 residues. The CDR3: CASSLPGSDNEQFF. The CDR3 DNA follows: TGCGCCAGCAGCTTACCGGGTTCCGACAATGAGCAGTTCTTC.

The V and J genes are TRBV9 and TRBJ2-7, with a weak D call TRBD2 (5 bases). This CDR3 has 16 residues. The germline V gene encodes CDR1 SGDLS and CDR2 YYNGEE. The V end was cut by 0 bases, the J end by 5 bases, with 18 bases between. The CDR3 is CASSVVAGPPGDEQYF. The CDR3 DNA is TGTGCCAGCAGCGTAGTGGCGGGCCCGCCCGGGGACGAGCAGTACTTC.

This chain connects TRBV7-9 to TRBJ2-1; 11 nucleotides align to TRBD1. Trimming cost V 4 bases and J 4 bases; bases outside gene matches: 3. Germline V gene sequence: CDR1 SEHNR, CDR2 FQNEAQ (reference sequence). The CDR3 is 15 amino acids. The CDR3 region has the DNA TGTGCCAGCAGCTCCCGGGACAGGGGGTACAATGAGCAGTTCTTC. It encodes CASSSRDRGYNEQFF.

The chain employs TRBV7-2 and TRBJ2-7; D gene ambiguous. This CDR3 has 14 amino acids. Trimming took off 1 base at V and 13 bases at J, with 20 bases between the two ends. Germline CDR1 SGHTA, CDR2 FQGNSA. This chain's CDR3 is CASSLDPPLYSSYF. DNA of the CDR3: TGTGCCAGCAGCTTAGATCCGCCACTCTACAGTTCTTACTTC.

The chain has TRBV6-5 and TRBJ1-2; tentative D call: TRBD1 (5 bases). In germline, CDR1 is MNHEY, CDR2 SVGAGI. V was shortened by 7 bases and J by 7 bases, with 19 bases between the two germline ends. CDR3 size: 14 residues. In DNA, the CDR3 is TGTGCCAGCAATGGCAGGGTGGCCTCAAGTGGCTACACCTTC. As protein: CASNGRVASSGYTF.

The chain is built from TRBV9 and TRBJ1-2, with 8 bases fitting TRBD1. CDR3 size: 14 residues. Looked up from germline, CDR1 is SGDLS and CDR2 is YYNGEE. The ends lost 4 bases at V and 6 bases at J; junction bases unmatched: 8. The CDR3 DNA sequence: TGTGCCAGCAGCCCCGGAGGACAGGGAAATGGCTACACCTTC. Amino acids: CASSPGGQGNGYTF.

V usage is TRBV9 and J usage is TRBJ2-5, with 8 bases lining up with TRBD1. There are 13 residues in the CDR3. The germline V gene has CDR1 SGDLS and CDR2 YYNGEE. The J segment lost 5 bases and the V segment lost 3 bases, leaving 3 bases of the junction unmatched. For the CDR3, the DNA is TGTGCCAGCAGCGCAAGGACAGGGGAGACCCAGTACTTC. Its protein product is CASSARTGETQYF.

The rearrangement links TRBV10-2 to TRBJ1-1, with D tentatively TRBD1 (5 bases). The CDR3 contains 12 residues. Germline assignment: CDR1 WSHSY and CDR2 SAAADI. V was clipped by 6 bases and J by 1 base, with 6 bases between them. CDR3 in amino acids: CASRGANTEAFF. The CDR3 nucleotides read TGCGCCAGCAGAGGGGCGAACACTGAAGCTTTCTTT.

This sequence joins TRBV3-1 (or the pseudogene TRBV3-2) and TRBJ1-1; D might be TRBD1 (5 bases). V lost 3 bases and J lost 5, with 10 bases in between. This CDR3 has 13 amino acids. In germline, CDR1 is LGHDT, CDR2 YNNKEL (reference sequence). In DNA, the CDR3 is TGTGCCAGCAGCCAGGGGGGAGGTACTGAAGCTTTCTTT. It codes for CASSQGGGTEAFF.

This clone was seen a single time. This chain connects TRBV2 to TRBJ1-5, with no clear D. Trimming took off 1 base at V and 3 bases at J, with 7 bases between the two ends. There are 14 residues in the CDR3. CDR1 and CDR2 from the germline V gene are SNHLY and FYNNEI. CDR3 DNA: TGTGCCAGCAGTGAAGTTCGGGACAATCAGCCCCAGCATTTT. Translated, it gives CASSEVRDNQPQHF.

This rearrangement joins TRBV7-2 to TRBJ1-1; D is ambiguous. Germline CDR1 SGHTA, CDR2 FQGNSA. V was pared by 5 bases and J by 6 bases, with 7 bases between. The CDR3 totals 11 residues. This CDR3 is CASSLRSEAFF. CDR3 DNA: TGTGCCAGCAGCCTAAGATCTGAAGCTTTCTTT. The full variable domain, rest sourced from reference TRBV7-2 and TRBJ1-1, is GAGVSQSPSNKVTEKGKDVELRCDPISGHTALYWYRQSLGQGLEFLIYFQGNSAPDKSGLPSDRFSAERTGGSVSTLTIQRTQQEDSAVYLCASSLRSEAFFGQGTRLTVV.

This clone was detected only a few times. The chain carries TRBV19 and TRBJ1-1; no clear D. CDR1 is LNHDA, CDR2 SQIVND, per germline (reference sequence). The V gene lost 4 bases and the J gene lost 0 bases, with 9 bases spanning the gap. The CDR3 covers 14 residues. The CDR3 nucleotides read TGTGCCAGTAGTACGAATCGGGTGAACACTGAAGCTTTCTTT. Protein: CASSTNRVNTEAFF.

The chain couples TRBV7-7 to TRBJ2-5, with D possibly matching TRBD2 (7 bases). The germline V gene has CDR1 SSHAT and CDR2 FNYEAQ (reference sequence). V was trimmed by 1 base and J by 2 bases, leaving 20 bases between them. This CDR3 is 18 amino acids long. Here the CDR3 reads CASSLVGYGGPQQETQYF. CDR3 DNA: TGTGCCAGCAGCTTAGTGGGGTACGGGGGGCCGCAACAAGAGACCCAGTACTTC. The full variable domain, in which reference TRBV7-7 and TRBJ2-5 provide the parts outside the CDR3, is GAGVSQSPRYKVTKRGQDVTLRCDPISSHATLYWYQQALGQGPEFLTYFNYEAQPDKSGLPSDRFSAERPEGSISTLTIQRTEQRDSAMYRCASSLVGYGGPQQETQYFGPGTRLLVL.

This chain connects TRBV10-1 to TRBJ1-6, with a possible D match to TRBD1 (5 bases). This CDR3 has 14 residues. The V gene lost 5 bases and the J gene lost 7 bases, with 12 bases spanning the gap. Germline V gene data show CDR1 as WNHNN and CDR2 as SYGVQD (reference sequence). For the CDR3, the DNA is TGCGCCAGCAGTCTAGACAGAGCCAATTCACCCCTCCACTTT. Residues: CASSLDRANSPLHF.

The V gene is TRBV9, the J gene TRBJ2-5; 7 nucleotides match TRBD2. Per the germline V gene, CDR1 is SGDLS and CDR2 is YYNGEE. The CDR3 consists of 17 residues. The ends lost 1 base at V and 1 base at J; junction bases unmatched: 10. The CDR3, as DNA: TGTGCCAGCAGCGTAAACGATCTGGGGAGGGCCCAAGAGACCCAGTACTTC. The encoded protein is CASSVNDLGRAQETQYF.

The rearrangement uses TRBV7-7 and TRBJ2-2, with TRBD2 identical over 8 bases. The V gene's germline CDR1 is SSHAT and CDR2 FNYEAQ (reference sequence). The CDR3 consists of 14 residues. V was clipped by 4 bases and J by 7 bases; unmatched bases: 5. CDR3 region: CASSSGGAGGELFF. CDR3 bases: TGTGCCAGCAGCTCCGGGGGGGCTGGCGGGGAGCTGTTTTTT.

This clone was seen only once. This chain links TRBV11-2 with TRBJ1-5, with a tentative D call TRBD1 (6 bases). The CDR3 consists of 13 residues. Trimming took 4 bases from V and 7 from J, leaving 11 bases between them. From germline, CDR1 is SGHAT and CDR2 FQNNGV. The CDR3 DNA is TGTGCCAGCAGCTATGACAGGAGGCAGCCCCAGCATTTT. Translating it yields CASSYDRRQPQHF.

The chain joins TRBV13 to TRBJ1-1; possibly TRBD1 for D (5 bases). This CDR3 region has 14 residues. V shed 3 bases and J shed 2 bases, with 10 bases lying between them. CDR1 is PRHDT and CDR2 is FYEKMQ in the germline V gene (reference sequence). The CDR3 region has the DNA TGTGCCAGCAGCTTCGCGGGGCGCAACACTGAAGCTTTCTTT. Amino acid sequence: CASSFAGRNTEAFF.

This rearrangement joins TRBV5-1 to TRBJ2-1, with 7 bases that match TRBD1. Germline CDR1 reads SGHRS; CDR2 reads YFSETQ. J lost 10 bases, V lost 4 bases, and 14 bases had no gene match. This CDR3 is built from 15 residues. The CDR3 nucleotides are TGCGCCAGCAGCCCCGGGACAGCCGTCCGAGAGGAGCAGTTCTTC. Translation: CASSPGTAVREEQFF.

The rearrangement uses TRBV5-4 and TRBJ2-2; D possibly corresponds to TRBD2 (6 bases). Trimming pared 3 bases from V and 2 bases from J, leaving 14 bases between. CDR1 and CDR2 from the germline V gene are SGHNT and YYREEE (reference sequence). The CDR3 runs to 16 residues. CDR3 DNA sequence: TGTGCCAGCAGCTGGGGACTGACTCTCAACACCGGGGAGCTGTTTTTT. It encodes CASSWGLTLNTGELFF. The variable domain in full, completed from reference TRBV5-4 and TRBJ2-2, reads ETGVTQSPTHLIKTRGQQVTLRCSSQSGHNTVSWYQQALGQGPQFIFQYYREEENGRGNFPPRFSGLQFPNYSSELNVNALELDDSALYLCASSWGLTLNTGELFFGEGSRLTVL.